Included here is one TCR beta chain sequence, with context. Its antigen is unidentified. The sample is drawn from a study of OX40 agonist ivuxolimab in advanced cancers. Overall study: Dosing consisted of intravenous ivuxolimab at 0.01 to 10 mg/kg every 2 weeks. Partial responses occurred in Three dose-escalation patients, one with hepatocellular carcinoma and two with cutaneous melanoma.

The method was immunoSEQ multiplex PCR; TCRdb's version includes in-frame clones alone and lacks a portion of them. The sample lists tens of thousands of clones; over 75% were seen once. Germline values: CDR1 SGHDT, CDR2 YYEEEE. The CDR3 has 16 residues. V trimming: 5 bases; J trimming: 4 bases; junction bases outside the gene matches: 12. Study-wide points: Average numbers of expanded clones were greater in CD8+ T cells than in CD4+.

The gene calls are TRBV5-6 and TRBJ2-7; 10 nucleotides match TRBD2. The receptor was isolated from an adult with an advanced solid tumor such as melanoma, head and neck, liver or kidney cancer. The material sequenced was CD4+ or CD8+ T cells sorted from blood, taken in a trial of the OX40 agonist ivuxolimab. This CDR3 is CASSSGYSGRRYEQYF. CDR3 DNA sequence: TGTGCCAGCAGTTCAGGGTATAGCGGGAGGCGGTACGAGCAGTACTTC.